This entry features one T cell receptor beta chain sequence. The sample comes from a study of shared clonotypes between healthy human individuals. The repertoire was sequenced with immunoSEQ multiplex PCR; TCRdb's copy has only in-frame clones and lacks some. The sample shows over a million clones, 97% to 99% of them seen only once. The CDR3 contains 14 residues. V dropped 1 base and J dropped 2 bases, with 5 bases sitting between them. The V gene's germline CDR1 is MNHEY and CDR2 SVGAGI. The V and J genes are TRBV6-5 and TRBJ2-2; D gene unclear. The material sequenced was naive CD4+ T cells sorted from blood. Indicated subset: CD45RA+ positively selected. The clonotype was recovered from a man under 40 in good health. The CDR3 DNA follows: TGTGCCAGCAGTTACTTCGTAAACACCGGGGAGCTGTTTTTT. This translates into CASSYFVNTGELFF.